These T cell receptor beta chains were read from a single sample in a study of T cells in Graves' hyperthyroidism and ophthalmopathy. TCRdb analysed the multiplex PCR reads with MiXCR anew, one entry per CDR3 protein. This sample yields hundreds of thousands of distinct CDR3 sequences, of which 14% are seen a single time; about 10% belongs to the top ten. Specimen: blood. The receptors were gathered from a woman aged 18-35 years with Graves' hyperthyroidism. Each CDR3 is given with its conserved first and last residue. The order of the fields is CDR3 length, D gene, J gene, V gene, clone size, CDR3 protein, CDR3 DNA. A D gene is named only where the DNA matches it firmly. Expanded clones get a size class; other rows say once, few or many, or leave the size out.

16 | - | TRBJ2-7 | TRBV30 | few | CAWSKEQGLKTYEQYF | TGTGCCTGGAGTAAGGAACAGGGCCTAAAAACCTACGAGCAGTACTTC
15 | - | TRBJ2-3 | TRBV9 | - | CASSVGASRADTQYF | TGTGCCAGCAGCGTTGGGGCCAGTAGGGCAGATACGCAGTATTTT
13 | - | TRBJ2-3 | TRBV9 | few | CASSGPLKDTQYF | TGTGCCAGCAGCGGACCTCTCAAGGATACGCAGTATTTT
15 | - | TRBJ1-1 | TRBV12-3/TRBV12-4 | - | CASSLLHRDMSEAFF | TGTGCCAGCAGTTTGTTACACAGGGACATGAGTGAAGCTTTCTTT
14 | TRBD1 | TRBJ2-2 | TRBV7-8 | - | CASSGWTGVGELFF | TGTGCCAGCAGCGGATGGACAGGCGTCGGGGAGCTGTTTTTT
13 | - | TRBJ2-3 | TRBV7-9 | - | CASRAGGTDTQYF | TGTGCCAGCCGGGCAGGGGGCACAGATACGCAGTATTTT
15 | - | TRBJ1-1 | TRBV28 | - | CASKSSTGLNTEAFF | TGTGCCAGCAAGAGTTCGACAGGCTTGAACACTGAAGCTTTCTTT
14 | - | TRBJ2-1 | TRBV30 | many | CAWKYRVTYNEQFF | TGTGCCTGGAAATACAGGGTGACCTACAATGAGCAGTTCTTC
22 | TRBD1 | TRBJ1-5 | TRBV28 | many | CASSPPPSFRDRAHHSNQPQHF | TGTGCCAGCAGTCCGCCCCCCTCATTCCGGGACAGGGCTCATCATAGCAATCAGCCCCAGCATTTT
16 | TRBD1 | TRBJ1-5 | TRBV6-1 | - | CASSPDPDRGNQPQHF | TGTGCCAGCAGCCCCGACCCCGACAGGGGCAATCAGCCCCAGCATTTT
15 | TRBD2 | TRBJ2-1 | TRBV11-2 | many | CASSSASGREAEQFF | TGTGCCAGCAGCTCCGCTAGCGGGAGGGAGGCTGAGCAGTTCTTC
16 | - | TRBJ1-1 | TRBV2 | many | CAREGPWGSMNTEAFF | TGTGCCAGAGAGGGGCCGTGGGGTTCTATGAACACTGAAGCTTTCTTT
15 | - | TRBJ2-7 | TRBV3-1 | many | CASSQDGGRSYEQYF | TGTGCCAGCAGCCAAGACGGGGGCCGCTCCTACGAGCAGTACTTC
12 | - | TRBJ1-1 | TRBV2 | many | CASSEGWTEAFF | TGTGCCAGCAGTGAAGGATGGACAGAAGCTTTCTTT
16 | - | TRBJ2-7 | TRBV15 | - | CATSRDPGTHTYEQYF | TGTGCCACCAGCAGAGACCCCGGGACACATACCTACGAGCAGTACTTC
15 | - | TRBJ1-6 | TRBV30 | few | CAWSKHGRYNSPLHF | TGTGCCTGGAGTAAGCACGGACGATATAATTCACCCCTCCACTTT
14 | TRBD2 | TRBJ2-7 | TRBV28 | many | CASRPGLAFYEQYF | TGTGCCAGCAGACCGGGACTAGCGTTCTACGAGCAGTACTTC
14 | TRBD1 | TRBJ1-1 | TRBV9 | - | CVSSAGTAYTEAFF | TGTGTCAGCAGCGCCGGGACAGCTTACACTGAAGCTTTCTTT
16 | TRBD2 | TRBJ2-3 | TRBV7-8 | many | CASSVISSGPTDTQYF | TGTGCCAGCAGCGTTATTTCTAGCGGACCCACAGATACGCAGTATTTT
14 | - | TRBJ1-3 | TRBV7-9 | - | CASRIRGAGNTIYF | TGTGCCAGCAGGATCAGGGGCGCTGGAAACACCATATATTTT
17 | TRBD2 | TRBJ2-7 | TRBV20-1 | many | CSARVRTSGILSYEQYF | TGCAGTGCTAGAGTAAGGACTAGCGGGATTCTCTCCTACGAGCAGTACTTC
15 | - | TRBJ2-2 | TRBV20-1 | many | CSARGQGIVAGELFF | TGCAGTGCTAGAGGTCAGGGGATTGTTGCCGGGGAGCTGTTTTTT
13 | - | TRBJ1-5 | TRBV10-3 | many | CAISVDSPQPQHF | TGTGCCATCAGTGTAGATTCTCCTCAGCCCCAGCATTTT
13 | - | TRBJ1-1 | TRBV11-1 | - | CASTLSRNTEAFF | TGTGCCAGCACCTTGTCGCGAAACACTGAAGCTTTCTTT
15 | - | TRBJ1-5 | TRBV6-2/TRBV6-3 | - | CASNVRGARNQPQHF | TGTGCCAGCAATGTGAGGGGGGCGCGAAATCAGCCCCAGCATTTT
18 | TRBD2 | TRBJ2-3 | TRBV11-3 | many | CASSLDRRAGLSADTQYF | TGTGCCAGCAGCTTAGATCGTCGAGCGGGACTTAGCGCAGATACGCAGTATTTT
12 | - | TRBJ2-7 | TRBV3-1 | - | CASSHENYEQYF | TGTGCCAGCAGCCATGAGAACTACGAGCAGTACTTC
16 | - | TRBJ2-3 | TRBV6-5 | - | CASSYPSLSSTDTQYF | TGTGCCAGCAGTTACCCCTCACTTTCTAGCACAGATACGCAGTATTTT
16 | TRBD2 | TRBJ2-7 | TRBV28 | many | CASSLGGTGSTYEQYF | TGTGCCAGCAGTTTGGGGGGGACGGGGTCAACCTACGAGCAGTACTTC
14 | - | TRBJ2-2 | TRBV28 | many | CASHSTANTGELFF | TGTGCCAGCCATTCGACAGCGAATACCGGGGAGCTGTTTTTT
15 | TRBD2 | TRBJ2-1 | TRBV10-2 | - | CASSEGAGGTDEQFF | TGCGCCAGCAGTGAAGGAGCGGGAGGAACCGATGAGCAGTTCTTC
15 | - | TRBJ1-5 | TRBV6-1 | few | CASSPNAGVGQPQHF | TGTGCCAGCAGCCCCAATGCGGGGGTCGGGCAGCCCCAGCATTTT
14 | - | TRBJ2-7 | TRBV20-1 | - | CSAPGTSDTYEQYF | TGCAGTGCCCCTGGGACATCCGACACCTACGAGCAGTACTTC
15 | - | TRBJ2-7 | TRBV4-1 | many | CASSRSRPGTYEQYF | TGCGCCAGCAGCCGAAGTCGGCCCGGGACCTACGAGCAGTACTTC
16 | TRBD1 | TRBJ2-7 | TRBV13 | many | CASSSGQGTSSYEQYF | TGTGCCAGCAGCTCCGGACAGGGTACAAGCTCCTACGAGCAGTACTTC
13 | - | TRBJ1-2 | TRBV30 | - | CAWMSREVYGYTF | TGTGCCTGGATGAGCAGGGAGGTCTATGGCTACACCTTC
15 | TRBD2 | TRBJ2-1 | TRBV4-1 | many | CASSPRAGGPAEQFF | TGCGCCAGCAGCCCCAGGGCGGGAGGGCCCGCTGAGCAGTTCTTC
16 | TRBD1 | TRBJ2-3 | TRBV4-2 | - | CASSQEDRGFEDTQYF | TGTGCCAGCAGCCAGGAGGACAGGGGCTTTGAAGATACGCAGTATTTT
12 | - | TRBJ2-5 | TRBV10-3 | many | CAIGPEQETQYF | TGTGCCATCGGGCCGGAGCAAGAGACCCAGTACTTC
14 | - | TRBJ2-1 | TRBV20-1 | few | CSARDPRVTDEQFF | TGCAGTGCTAGAGACCCACGAGTCACCGATGAGCAGTTCTTC
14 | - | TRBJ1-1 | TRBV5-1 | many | CASSRTEGGTEAFF | TGCGCCAGCAGCCGCACGGAGGGAGGTACTGAAGCTTTCTTT
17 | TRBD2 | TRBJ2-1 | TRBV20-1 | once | CSARGLPGLAGNNEQFF | TGCAGTGCCCGAGGGTTACCGGGACTAGCGGGAAACAATGAGCAGTTCTTC
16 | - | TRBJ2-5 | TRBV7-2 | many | CASSHWGALGVETQYF | TGTGCCAGCAGCCACTGGGGTGCCCTAGGGGTAGAGACCCAGTACTTC
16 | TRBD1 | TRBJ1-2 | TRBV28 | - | CASSLPGTGGDYGYTF | TGTGCCAGCAGTTTACCTGGGACAGGGGGCGACTATGGCTACACCTTC
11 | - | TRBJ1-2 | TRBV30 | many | CAWSAPYGYTF | TGTGCCTGGAGTGCCCCCTATGGCTACACCTTC
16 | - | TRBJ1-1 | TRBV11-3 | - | CASSLDRGATNTEAFF | TGTGCCAGCAGCTTAGATAGGGGGGCCACGAACACTGAAGCTTTCTTT
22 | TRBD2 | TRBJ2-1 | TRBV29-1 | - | CSVEGTRGLREGQSPTYNEQFF | TGCAGCGTTGAAGGGACCCGAGGTTTGCGGGAGGGCCAGTCCCCAACCTACAATGAGCAGTTCTTC
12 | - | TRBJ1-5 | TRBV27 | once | CASSDINQPQHF | TGTGCCAGCAGTGATATCAATCAGCCCCAGCATTTT
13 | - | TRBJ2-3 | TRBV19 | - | CASSRQHTDTQYF | TGTGCCAGTAGTAGACAGCACACAGATACGCAGTATTTT
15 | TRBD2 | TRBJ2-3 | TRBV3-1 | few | CASTRLGLVTDTQYF | TGTGCCAGCACCCGACTTGGACTAGTCACAGATACGCAGTATTTT
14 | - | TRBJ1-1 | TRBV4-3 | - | CASSQGSMNTEAFF | TGCGCCAGCAGCCAGGGCTCCATGAACACTGAAGCTTTCTTT
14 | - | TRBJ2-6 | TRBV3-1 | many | CASSYNSGANVLTF | TGTGCCAGCAGCTACAACTCTGGGGCCAACGTCCTGACTTTC
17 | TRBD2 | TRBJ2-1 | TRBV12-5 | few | CASGLDRASGSYNEQFF | TGTGCTAGTGGTTTGGACCGTGCGAGCGGGAGTTACAATGAGCAGTTCTTC
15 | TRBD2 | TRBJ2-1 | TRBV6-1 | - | CASRPRTSGSDEQFF | TGTGCCAGCAGACCCAGGACTAGCGGGAGCGATGAGCAGTTCTTC
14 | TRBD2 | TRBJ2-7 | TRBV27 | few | CASPHREGDYEQYF | TGTGCCAGCCCCCACCGGGAGGGTGACTACGAGCAGTACTTC
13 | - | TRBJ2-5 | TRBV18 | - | CASSPGGDETQYF | TGTGCCAGCTCACCAGGGGGCGACGAGACCCAGTACTTC
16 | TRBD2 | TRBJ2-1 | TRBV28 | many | CASSFAGTSEINEQFF | TGTGCCAGCAGTTTTGCCGGGACTAGCGAGATCAATGAGCAGTTCTTC
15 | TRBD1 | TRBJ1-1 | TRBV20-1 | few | CSARNRDRANTEAFF | TGCAGTGCTAGAAACCGGGACAGGGCGAACACTGAAGCTTTCTTT